A single sample is the source of the 22 T cell receptor beta chains below, sequenced in a study of blood T cell repertoires in COVID-19. Generated by immunoSEQ multiplex PCR, the TCRdb table keeps only in-frame clones and is missing some. The sample yields over 150,000 clones, around 85% seen once. Sequenced: peripheral blood. Source of these receptors: a man aged 25 to 45 with acute or convalescent COVID-19.

As regards this clone: The sample carries other DNA sequences with the same CDR3. Written as DNA, the CDR3 is TGTGCCAGCAGCCGGGGCACTGAAGCTTTCTTT. It yields the protein CASSRGTEAFF. The chain is built from TRBV27 and TRBJ1-1, with D uncertain. Germline-derived CDR1 and CDR2 are MNHEY and SMNVEV (reference sequence). V dropped 6 bases and J dropped 4 bases, with 6 bases sitting between them. The CDR3 sequence is 11 residues long.

CDR3 nucleotide sequence: TGTGCCAGCTCCCTAGACAGGGACAATTCACCCCTCCACTTT. The encoded protein is CASSLDRDNSPLHF. The chain joins TRBV18 to TRBJ1-6, with 7 bases matching TRBD1. Germline-derived CDR1 and CDR2 are KGHSH and LQKENI. Trimming took 6 bases from V and 7 from J; bases not matched to a gene: 6. CDR3 length: 14 residues. Variable domain in full (rest from reference TRBV18 and TRBJ1-6): NAGVMQNPRHLVRRRGQEARLRCSPMKGHSHVYWYRQLPEEGLKFMVYLQKENIIDESGMPKERFSAEFPKEGPSILRIQQVVRGDSAAYFCASSLDRDNSPLHFGNGTRLTVT.

This clone appeared once. Here the CDR3 reads CASSGLAGGTDTQYF. CDR3 DNA: TGTGCCAGCAGTGGACTAGCGGGGGGCACAGATACGCAGTATTTT. The chain is built from TRBV6-4 and TRBJ2-3; 12 bases fit TRBD2. The CDR3 loop spans 15 amino acids. The V segment lost 4 bases and the J segment 1 base; nucleotides outside the gene matches: 0. Germline V gene sequence: CDR1 MRHNA, CDR2 SNTAGT.

The chain couples TRBV28 to TRBJ1-1; 7 bases match TRBD1. J gave up 8 bases and V 6 bases, and 6 bases lay outside the gene matches. CDR3 size: 12 residues. The germline gives CDR1 MDHEN, CDR2 SYDVKM. The CDR3 protein is CASSYRTGEAFF. The CDR3 nucleotides are TGTGCCAGCAGCTATAGGACAGGAGAAGCTTTCTTT.

The count of this clone is one. The CDR3 is CASSPQTGARIGAFF. CDR3 nucleotide sequence: TGTGCCAGCAGCCCCCAAACAGGGGCACGGATAGGAGCTTTCTTT. The chain couples TRBV3-1 (or the pseudogene TRBV3-2) to TRBJ1-1, with 7 positions matching TRBD1. This CDR3 contains 15 residues. CDR1 is LGHDT, CDR2 YNNKEL, per germline (reference sequence). V trimming: 4 bases; J trimming: 10 bases; junction bases outside the gene matches: 15.

The J gene is TRBJ2-2, the V gene TRBV5-6, with D perhaps TRBD1 (5 bases). This CDR3 region has 17 residues. Germline CDR1 and CDR2: SGHDT and YYEEEE. Trimming left V 3 bases short and J 2 bases short, with 17 bases between. The CDR3 spells CASSSVGAILNTGELFF. CDR3 nucleotide sequence: TGTGCCAGCAGCTCAGTAGGGGCTATCCTCAACACCGGGGAGCTGTTTTTT.

This clone was detected only once. The chain combines TRBV18 with TRBJ2-7; unclear D gene. CDR1 and CDR2 from the germline V gene are KGHSH and LQKENI. This CDR3 region has 15 residues. V lost 3 bases, J lost 6 bases, and 18 bases lay in between. CDR3 coding DNA: TGTGCCAGCTCACCGAAGTCTGGTACAGCCGGCGAGCAGTACTTC. Its translation: CASSPKSGTAGEQYF.

As concerns this clone: Other nucleotide sequences in the sample specify the same CDR3. J is TRBJ1-6 and V is TRBV14; D gene unclear. From germline, CDR1 is SGHDN and CDR2 FVKESK. The CDR3 runs 14 residues. The V gene lost 4 bases and the J gene lost 8 bases, with 12 bases spanning the gap. The CDR3 here is CASSRGGEYSPLHF. The CDR3 nucleotides read TGTGCCAGCAGCCGTGGCGGAGAATATTCACCCCTCCACTTT.

The rearrangement uses TRBV29-1 and TRBJ2-7; 9 positions match TRBD1. The V and J ends lost 6 bases and 7 bases, in that order; junction bases with no gene match: 7. This CDR3 has 12 amino acids. The V gene's germline CDR1 is SQVTM and CDR2 ANQGSEA. The CDR3 bases are TGCAGCGTCGGGACAGGGTATGGGGAGCAGTACTTC. Protein: CSVGTGYGEQYF.

The chain employs TRBV9 and TRBJ2-1, with TRBD2 matching 9 bases. CDR3 length: 16 residues. CDR1 is SGDLS, CDR2 YYNGEE, per germline. J gave up 3 bases and V 4 bases, and 8 bases lay outside the gene matches. CDR3 sequence: CASSRLGLAVYNEQFF. In nucleotides, the CDR3 is TGTGCCAGCAGCCGGCTGGGACTAGCAGTCTACAATGAGCAGTTCTTC.

This clone was recorded once. The DNA for the CDR3 is TGTGCCAGCAGCTCACAACCCCCGGGACTAGCGGTTAATGAGCAGTTCTTC. It yields the protein CASSSQPPGLAVNEQFF. The J gene is TRBJ2-1, the V gene TRBV7-2, with 11 bases lining up with TRBD2. After removal of 4 bases from V and 7 bases from J, the junction contained 12 bases not matched to a gene. This CDR3 is built from 17 residues. Germline CDR1 SGHTA, CDR2 FQGNSA. Based on the CDR3 plus reference TRBV7-2 and TRBJ2-1, the full variable domain is GAGVSQSPSNKVTEKGKDVELRCDPISGHTALYWYRQSLGQGLEFLIYFQGNSAPDKSGLPSDRFSAERTGGSVSTLTIQRTQQEDSAVYLCASSSQPPGLAVNEQFFGPGTRLTVL.

The chain carries TRBV29-1 and TRBJ2-1; D is perhaps TRBD2 (6 bases). Germline CDR1 and CDR2: SQVTM and ANQGSEA. The CDR3 extends over 15 amino acids. Trimming took off 3 bases at V and 2 bases at J, with 14 bases between the two ends. The DNA for the CDR3 is TGCAGCGTTGATCCCGAGGGACTCACCTACAATGAGCAGTTCTTC. Its translation is CSVDPEGLTYNEQFF.

This clone came up a few times. The chain couples TRBV6-5 to TRBJ1-6, with D perhaps matching TRBD1 (6 bases). Germline V gene data show CDR1 as MNHEY and CDR2 as SVGAGI. V lost 6 bases and J 7 bases, leaving 10 bases between the germline ends. The CDR3 runs to 13 residues. CDR3 in amino acids: CASRRTANSPLHF. CDR3 DNA sequence: TGTGCCAGCAGACGGACAGCAAATTCACCCCTCCACTTT.

This rearrangement joins TRBV20-1 to TRBJ2-5; the D is unclear. This CDR3 comprises 11 residues. V shed 2 bases and J shed 4 bases, with 5 bases lying between them. Germline CDR1 and CDR2: DFQATT and SNEGSKA (reference sequence). The CDR3 nucleotides are TGCAGTGCTAGAAACGGAGAGACCCAGTACTTC. This translates into CSARNGETQYF.

The chain has TRBV19 and TRBJ1-2; TRBD1 agrees at 7 bases. CDR1 and CDR2 from the germline V gene are LNHDA and SQIVND (reference sequence). This CDR3 spans 12 amino acids. The junction had 8 bases not matched to a gene; V was cut back by 9 bases and J by 7 bases. CDR3 loop: CASQNRGGGYTF. The CDR3 bases are TGTGCCAGCCAAAACAGGGGAGGTGGCTACACCTTC.

V gene TRBV30 combines with J gene TRBJ1-1, with D tentatively TRBD1 (5 bases). Between the trimmed V and J ends, which lost 4 bases and 4 bases, there was a span of 16 bases. This CDR3 has 14 residues. Germline CDR1 is GTSNPN and CDR2 is SVGIG (reference sequence). CDR3 in amino acids: CAWTPGGRTTEAFF. The CDR3 DNA sequence: TGTGCCTGGACACCCGGGGGGAGGACCACTGAAGCTTTCTTT.

The chain joins TRBV5-4 to TRBJ2-2; 8 nucleotides agree with TRBD2. This CDR3 region has 17 residues. V trimming: 2 bases; J trimming: 2 bases; junction bases outside the gene matches: 8. Per germline, CDR1 SGHNT and CDR2 YYREEE (reference sequence). CDR3 loop: CASSLRPGGANTGELFF. In DNA form, the CDR3 reads TGTGCCAGCAGCTTAAGACCGGGGGGGGCCAACACCGGGGAGCTGTTTTTT.

V usage is TRBV28 and J usage is TRBJ1-2; the D gene is possibly TRBD1 (5 bases). Trimming left V 1 base short and J 8 bases short, with 11 bases between. CDR1 and CDR2 from the germline V gene are MDHEN and SYDVKM. This CDR3 is 13 amino acids long. In DNA, the CDR3 is TGTGCCAGCAGTTTATTCAGGGTCAGGGGCTACACCTTC. This gives the protein CASSLFRVRGYTF.

This sequence joins TRBV4-2 and TRBJ1-2; unclear D gene. Germline V gene sequence: CDR1 LGHNA, CDR2 YNFKEQ. The V gene lost 2 bases and the J gene lost 5 bases, with 9 bases spanning the gap. This CDR3 has 13 residues. The CDR3 protein is CASSQPGLYGYTF. Here the CDR3 DNA reads TGTGCCAGCAGCCAACCAGGTCTGTATGGCTACACCTTC.

The chain carries TRBV3-1 (or the pseudogene TRBV3-2) and TRBJ1-2, with a weak D call TRBD1 (5 bases). Germline CDR1 LGHDT, CDR2 YNNKEL (reference sequence). The CDR3 sequence is 20 residues long. The V end was cut by 4 bases, the J end by 7 bases, with 34 bases between. The DNA of the CDR3 is TGTGCCAGCAGCCGCTATTTACATGGCCGCGCATACTACGGGGGAAGTGGCTACACCTTC. It specifies CASSRYLHGRAYYGGSGYTF.

The chain has TRBV5-1 and TRBJ1-1, with no clear D. V was trimmed by 5 bases and J by 3 bases, leaving 23 bases between them. Germline V gene sequence: CDR1 SGHRS, CDR2 YFSETQ. This CDR3 contains 17 residues. CDR3 coding DNA: TGCGCCAGCAGTTCGGCAGGCGAAATAAGATTGGACACTGAAGCTTTCTTT. It specifies CASSSAGEIRLDTEAFF. Variable domain in full (rest from reference TRBV5-1 and TRBJ1-1): KAGVTQTPRYLIKTRGQQVTLSCSPISGHRSVSWYQQTPGQGLQFLFEYFSETQRNKGNFPGRFSGRQFSNSRSEMNVSTLELGDSALYLCASSSAGEIRLDTEAFFGQGTRLTVV.

This clone was seen more than once but under ten times. The chain carries TRBV29-1 and TRBJ2-7, with 11 positions matching TRBD2. CDR1 and CDR2 from the germline V gene are SQVTM and ANQGSEA. The CDR3 sequence is 15 residues long. V was clipped by 6 bases and J by 7 bases; unmatched bases: 14. This chain's CDR3 is CSVATSGSPSGEQYF. The CDR3 bases are TGCAGCGTCGCTACTAGCGGGAGCCCCTCGGGAGAGCAGTACTTC.